These 21 T cell receptor beta chains came from one sample sequenced in a study of blood T cell repertoires in COVID-19. The method was immunoSEQ multiplex PCR; TCRdb's version includes in-frame clones alone and lacks a portion of them. The sample includes approximately 230,000 clones, about 91% seen only once; the top ten take over 1.3%. The sequenced sample consisted of peripheral blood. These receptors were taken from a man of 80 years or more with acute or convalescent COVID-19.

V usage is TRBV28 and J usage is TRBJ2-2; the match to TRBD2 covers 8 bases. Germline V gene data show CDR1 as MDHEN and CDR2 as SYDVKM. This CDR3 region has 15 residues. J was trimmed by 3 bases and V by 5 bases; bases with no gene match: 5. The CDR3 DNA reads as TGTGCCAGCAGTGTCACTAGCGGATACACCGGGGAGCTGTTTTTT. Translating gives CASSVTSGYTGELFF. The full variable domain, rest sourced from reference TRBV28 and TRBJ2-2, is DVKVTQSSRYLVKRTGEKVFLECVQDMDHENMFWYRQDPGLGLRLIYFSYDVKMKEKGDIPEGYSVSREKKERFSLILESASTNQTSMYLCASSVTSGYTGELFFGEGSRLTVL.

The rearrangement joins TRBV19 to TRBJ1-1; the D gene is possibly TRBD1 (6 bases). The CDR3 is 16 residues long. V was shortened by 3 bases and J by 2 bases, with 16 bases between the two germline ends. The germline CDR1 and CDR2 sequences are LNHDA and SQIVND (reference sequence). The CDR3 DNA is TGTGCCAGTAGTATGCCCAGGGGCGCTAGTAACACTGAAGCTTTCTTT. It translates to CASSMPRGASNTEAFF.

The DNA of the CDR3 is TGTGTATCGAGGAACACTGAAGCTTTCTTT. It specifies CVSRNTEAFF. The chain has TRBV6-6 and TRBJ1-1; D gene ambiguous. This CDR3 has 10 residues. From germline, CDR1 is MNHNY and CDR2 SVGAGI (reference sequence).

The chain is built from TRBV29-1 and TRBJ2-3, with unresolved D. Germline lookup yields CDR1 SQVTM and CDR2 ANQGSEA. The CDR3 has 13 residues. The V gene lost 6 bases and the J gene lost 0 bases, with 10 bases spanning the gap. The CDR3 DNA sequence: TGCAGCGTACGTAGCCAAAGCACAGATACGCAGTATTTT. Residues: CSVRSQSTDTQYF.

V is TRBV19 and J is TRBJ2-1, with 7 nucleotides matching TRBD2. CDR3 size: 17 residues. J lost 2 bases, V lost 2 bases, and 9 bases had no gene match. Germline V lookup: CDR1 LNHDA, CDR2 SQIVND (reference sequence). The chain's CDR3 is CASSIIHASGAYNEQFF. The CDR3 nucleotides are TGTGCCAGTAGTATAATTCATGCTAGCGGCGCCTACAATGAGCAGTTCTTC.

This rearrangement joins TRBV28 to TRBJ1-2, with TRBD1 identical over 8 bases. V dropped 4 bases and J dropped 6; count of bases not matched to a gene: 10. The CDR3 spans 15 residues. Germline lookup yields CDR1 MDHEN and CDR2 SYDVKM. In DNA, the CDR3 is TGTGCCAGCAGTTCGGCGACAGGGGTCTCTCATGGCTACACCTTC. Its protein is CASSSATGVSHGYTF.

J is TRBJ2-5 and V is TRBV5-8; D is possibly TRBD2 (6 bases). CDR1 and CDR2 from the germline V gene are SGHTS and YDEGEE. This CDR3 spans 13 amino acids. Trimming took 9 bases from V and 10 from J, leaving 22 bases between them. The CDR3, as DNA: TGTGCCAACCGACCGCGGGACTTCGAGGGCCAGTACTTC. Protein product: CANRPRDFEGQYF.

The chain combines TRBV7-9 with TRBJ1-2; 9 bases agree with TRBD1. Trimming took 4 bases from V and 2 from J; bases not matched to a gene: 11. The CDR3 loop spans 17 amino acids. Germline values: CDR1 SEHNR, CDR2 FQNEAQ (reference sequence). CDR3 in DNA: TGTGCCAGCAGCTCCACTGGGACAGGGAGGGGGAACTATGGCTACACCTTC. Translation: CASSSTGTGRGNYGYTF. Variable domain in full (rest from reference TRBV7-9 and TRBJ1-2): DTGVSQNPRHKITKRGQNVTFRCDPISEHNRLYWYRQTLGQGPEFLTYFQNEAQLEKSRLLSDRFSAERPKGSFSTLEIQRTEQGDSAMYLCASSSTGTGRGNYGYTFGSGTRLTVV.

The V and J genes are TRBV29-1 and TRBJ1-5; D call uncertain. There are 14 residues in the CDR3. The germline CDR1 and CDR2 sequences are SQVTM and ANQGSEA. The V end lost 4 bases, the J end lost 4 bases, and 14 bases lay between the germline ends. In DNA, the CDR3 is TGCAGCGTTGGGGCAGGACTAAATAATCAGCCCCAGCATTTT. Protein: CSVGAGLNNQPQHF.

This chain uses TRBV10-1 with TRBJ2-7; 10 bases map to TRBD1. The CDR3 covers 16 residues. Trimming at V came to 0 bases and at J to 5 bases, leaving 7 bases not matched to a gene. The V gene's germline CDR1 is WNHNN and CDR2 SYGVQD (reference sequence). The CDR3 spells CASSESGTGDSHEQYF. Here the CDR3 DNA reads TGCGCCAGCAGTGAGTCCGGGACAGGGGATTCCCACGAGCAGTACTTC.

The chain recombines TRBV4-3 with TRBJ1-2; D is possibly TRBD1 (6 bases). Trimming stripped 4 bases from V and 1 base from J, with 13 bases between. This CDR3 spans 15 amino acids. Looked up from germline, CDR1 is LGHNA and CDR2 is YSLEER. The CDR3 is CASSRGQNSNYGYTF. The DNA for the CDR3 is TGCGCCAGCAGCCGCGGACAGAATAGTAACTATGGCTACACCTTC.

The chain is built from TRBV7-2 and TRBJ1-1, with 9 positions matching TRBD1. V gave up 3 bases and J gave up 4 bases; unmatched junction bases: 9. This CDR3 comprises 16 residues. Germline V gene sequence: CDR1 SGHTA, CDR2 FQGNSA. CDR3 residues: CASSFDRGAGTTEAFF. The CDR3 region has the DNA TGTGCCAGCAGCTTCGACAGGGGGGCCGGAACCACTGAAGCTTTCTTT. Using reference TRBV7-2 and TRBJ1-1 for the parts outside the CDR3, the full variable domain is GAGVSQSPSNKVTEKGKDVELRCDPISGHTALYWYRQSLGQGLEFLIYFQGNSAPDKSGLPSDRFSAERTGGSVSTLTIQRTQQEDSAVYLCASSFDRGAGTTEAFFGQGTRLTVV.

CDR3 nucleotide sequence: TGCGCCAGTACGACAGACACCTACTATGGCTACACCTTC. Translation: CASTTDTYYGYTF. The genes are TRBV5-1 and TRBJ1-2, with D possibly matching TRBD1 (5 bases). V was cut by 8 bases and J by 3 bases, with 14 bases left in between. The V gene's germline CDR1 is SGHRS and CDR2 YFSETQ. CDR3 length equals 13 residues.

The V gene is TRBV21-1, the J gene TRBJ1-4. TRBV21-1 is described as a pseudogene. CDR3 length equals 15 residues. The CDR3 sequence: CASSDPGLSNEKLFF. CDR3 DNA: TGTGCCAGCAGCGATCCGGGATTAAGTAATGAAAAACTGTTTTTT.

The V call is TRBV7-9, the J call TRBJ2-1; 10 bases match TRBD2. Germline CDR1 SEHNR, CDR2 FQNEAQ (reference sequence). V was pared by 5 bases and J by 3 bases, with 7 bases of the junction left unmatched. CDR3 size: 16 residues. CDR3 sequence (DNA): TGTGCCAGCAGCCCCCGTACTAGCGGGGTCTACAATGAGCAGTTCTTC. Encoded protein: CASSPRTSGVYNEQFF.

This chain links TRBV12-3 or TRBV12-4 with TRBJ2-4, with TRBD1 matching 9 bases. The CDR3 spans 12 residues. V lost 6 bases to trimming and J lost 16 bases; unmatched junction nucleotides: 10. CDR3 loop: CASSSGTGFLYF. In DNA form, the CDR3 reads TGTGCCAGCAGCTCCGGGACAGGGTTTCTCTACTTC.

V and J are TRBV5-4 and TRBJ2-3, with 9 bases fitting TRBD2. With 6 bases clipped from V and 4 bases from J, the junction kept 6 bases outside the gene matches. Germline V gene data show CDR1 as SGHNT and CDR2 as YYREEE (reference sequence). The CDR3 is 14 amino acids. The CDR3 nucleotides are TGTGCCAGCAAAGGCGGGGGGGCATCAGATACGCAGTATTTT. It specifies CASKGGGASDTQYF.

This chain connects TRBV9 to TRBJ1-3; D possibly corresponds to TRBD1 (6 bases). Trimming pared 0 bases from V and 3 bases from J, leaving 16 bases between. The CDR3 is 17 residues long. Germline CDR1 reads SGDLS; CDR2 reads YYNGEE. The CDR3 sequence is CASSVGWGGSGGNTIYF. CDR3 in DNA: TGTGCCAGCAGCGTAGGGTGGGGGGGCTCAGGTGGAAACACCATATATTTT. Full variable domain (outside the CDR3, taken from reference TRBV9 and TRBJ1-3): DSGVTQTPKHLITATGQRVTLRCSPRSGDLSVYWYQQSLDQGLQFLIQYYNGEERAKGNILERFSAQQFPDLHSELNLSSLELGDSALYFCASSVGWGGSGGNTIYFGEGSWLTVV.

The V and J genes are TRBV6-5 and TRBJ2-5, with TRBD2 matching over 7 bases. After removal of 5 bases from V and 4 bases from J, the junction contained 7 bases not matched to a gene. Germline assignment: CDR1 MNHEY and CDR2 SVGAGI. CDR3 length equals 14 residues. For the CDR3, the DNA is TGTGCCAGCAGTCCCGGGAGGTCCACAGAGACCCAGTACTTC. This translates into CASSPGRSTETQYF.

The chain uses TRBV7-9 and TRBJ1-5; D call uncertain. This CDR3 has 15 amino acids. With 5 bases removed from V and 3 bases from J, the gap between germline ends came to 14 bases. Per germline, CDR1 SEHNR and CDR2 FQNEAQ (reference sequence). CDR3 nucleotides: TGTGCCAGCAGCGCAGACGGACGGGACAATCAGCCCCAGCATTTT. Translated, it gives CASSADGRDNQPQHF. The complete variable domain, with remaining parts taken from reference TRBV7-9 and TRBJ1-5, reads DTGVSQNPRHKITKRGQNVTFRCDPISEHNRLYWYRQTLGQGPEFLTYFQNEAQLEKSRLLSDRFSAERPKGSFSTLEIQRTEQGDSAMYLCASSADGRDNQPQHFGDGTRLSIL.

The V call is TRBV6-5, the J call TRBJ2-2; possibly TRBD2 for D (7 bases). The length of the CDR3 is 13 residues. The germline V gene has CDR1 MNHEY and CDR2 SVGAGI. Deletions cut 10 bases from V and 4 bases from J, with 13 bases between. The CDR3 region has the DNA TGTGCCACAAAGCGGGACACCACCGGGGAGCTGTTTTTT. Amino acids: CATKRDTTGELFF.